Listed below are T cell receptor beta chains from one sample, sequenced in a study of shared clonotypes between healthy human individuals. Here immunoSEQ multiplex PCR was the method, and the copy in TCRdb shows in-frame clones only, minus some. The table has 2 million or so clones, approximately 94% seen once. The sequencing sample was made of naive CD8+ T cells sorted from blood. The receptors come from a man between 18 and 29 years old in good health. Each CDR3 is given with its conserved first and last residue. The order of the fields is CDR3 length, J gene, V gene, CDR3 protein.

cdr3_length: 15; j_call: TRBJ1-2; v_call: TRBV6-5; cdr3_aa: CASSYAEAVPYGYTF
cdr3_length: 14; j_call: TRBJ2-1; v_call: TRBV27; cdr3_aa: CASSMTGVGDEQFF
cdr3_length: 14; j_call: TRBJ2-5; v_call: TRBV29-1; cdr3_aa: CSVDSGGQRETQYF
cdr3_length: 14; j_call: TRBJ2-1; v_call: TRBV5-1; cdr3_aa: CASAPYRGYNEQFF
cdr3_length: 17; j_call: TRBJ2-6; v_call: TRBV28; cdr3_aa: CASSPWGEEPGANVLTF
cdr3_length: 17; j_call: TRBJ2-5; v_call: TRBV10-3; cdr3_aa: CAIGGTSGRTPQETQYF
cdr3_length: 15; j_call: TRBJ1-5; v_call: TRBV9; cdr3_aa: CASSWGTGENQPQHF
cdr3_length: 14; j_call: TRBJ2-5; v_call: TRBV10-3; cdr3_aa: CAISGTGYQETQYF
cdr3_length: 16; j_call: TRBJ2-5; v_call: TRBV30; cdr3_aa: CAWRHQYRVGGETQYF
cdr3_length: 16; j_call: TRBJ2-3; v_call: TRBV19; cdr3_aa: CASSIGTSGVLDTQYF
cdr3_length: 14; j_call: TRBJ2-2; v_call: TRBV28; cdr3_aa: CATRTVGGTGELFF
cdr3_length: 13; j_call: TRBJ2-7; v_call: TRBV30; cdr3_aa: CAGTTGDLYEQYF
cdr3_length: 13; j_call: TRBJ1-1; v_call: TRBV6-5; cdr3_aa: CASTREGSTEAFF
cdr3_length: 16; j_call: TRBJ2-7; v_call: TRBV4-1; cdr3_aa: CASSFSQGVTSYEQYF
cdr3_length: 14; j_call: TRBJ1-1; v_call: TRBV5-1; cdr3_aa: CASSLAHPSTEAFF
cdr3_length: 14; j_call: TRBJ2-7; v_call: TRBV2; cdr3_aa: CASPPAEHSYEQYF
cdr3_length: 15; j_call: TRBJ2-7; v_call: TRBV9; cdr3_aa: CASSVEIGTVYEQYF
cdr3_length: 14; j_call: TRBJ1-1; v_call: TRBV15; cdr3_aa: CATSRDLAGELAFF
cdr3_length: 15; j_call: TRBJ1-4; v_call: TRBV5-6; cdr3_aa: CASSLFGTSLEKLFF
cdr3_length: 15; j_call: TRBJ1-1; v_call: TRBV4-1; cdr3_aa: CASSQVGTGSAEAFF
cdr3_length: 12; j_call: TRBJ2-5; v_call: TRBV2; cdr3_aa: CASSDYLETQYF
cdr3_length: 16; j_call: TRBJ1-1; v_call: TRBV7-9; cdr3_aa: CASSLVTRGPDTEAFF
cdr3_length: 17; j_call: TRBJ2-7; v_call: TRBV2; cdr3_aa: CASSVYRTGRKFVEQYF
cdr3_length: 10; j_call: TRBJ2-3; v_call: TRBV5-4; cdr3_aa: CASQGDTQYF
cdr3_length: 14; j_call: TRBJ2-2; v_call: TRBV5-4; cdr3_aa: CASGDLPNTGELFF
cdr3_length: 15; j_call: TRBJ2-7; v_call: TRBV27; cdr3_aa: CASRDEAGAAYEQYF
cdr3_length: 14; j_call: TRBJ2-5; v_call: TRBV7-8; cdr3_aa: CASSPDVSKETQYF
cdr3_length: 14; j_call: TRBJ2-2; v_call: TRBV7-9; cdr3_aa: CASSTQPGTGELFF
cdr3_length: 17; j_call: TRBJ2-1; v_call: TRBV4-1; cdr3_aa: CASSQDSGGQGGNEQFF
cdr3_length: 14; j_call: TRBJ1-4; v_call: TRBV30; cdr3_aa: CAWAPGTGNEKLFF
cdr3_length: 13; j_call: TRBJ2-2; v_call: TRBV7-2; cdr3_aa: CASSLLLSGELFF
cdr3_length: 12; j_call: TRBJ2-7; v_call: TRBV4-2; cdr3_aa: CASSQDPNEQYF
cdr3_length: 15; j_call: TRBJ2-7; v_call: TRBV4-1; cdr3_aa: CASSQGRTGEYEQYF
cdr3_length: 19; j_call: TRBJ2-1; v_call: TRBV11-2; cdr3_aa: CASSIDGLAGLSSYNEQFF
cdr3_length: 16; j_call: TRBJ2-1; v_call: TRBV7-6; cdr3_aa: CASSPLKGLAIYEQFF
cdr3_length: 16; j_call: TRBJ2-3; v_call: TRBV7-2; cdr3_aa: CASSAGTGGKTDTQYF
cdr3_length: 14; j_call: TRBJ1-1; v_call: TRBV11-2; cdr3_aa: CASSLVPGDTGAFF
cdr3_length: 19; j_call: TRBJ2-3; v_call: TRBV5-1; cdr3_aa: CASSLESAGGPRGTDTQYF
cdr3_length: 14; j_call: TRBJ2-3; v_call: TRBV27; cdr3_aa: CASSLLAATDTQYF
cdr3_length: 14; j_call: TRBJ1-2; v_call: TRBV28; cdr3_aa: CASSLGGAAYGYTF
cdr3_length: 18; j_call: TRBJ2-1; v_call: TRBV13; cdr3_aa: CASSLMEQAGVDDNEQFF
cdr3_length: 14; j_call: TRBJ2-5; v_call: TRBV10-3; cdr3_aa: CAISDSRGQETQYF